A single sample is the source of the 8 T cell receptor beta chains below, sequenced in a study of T cell repertoires in cytomegalovirus infection. TCRdb reanalysed the reads using MiXCR and keeps one entry per CDR3 protein. The sample holds roughly 500,000 distinct CDR3 sequences, more than 15% seen once. The source material was CD8+ T cells from PBMCs. The receptors stem from a human donor in good health (CMV status not recorded). Some clones in this sample may be carry-over from other donors' samples.

The table lists this clonotype with many counts. The V call is TRBV7-6, the J call TRBJ1-1; D is perhaps TRBD1 (5 bases). The CDR3 is 16 residues long. Deletions cut 3 bases from V and 6 bases from J, with 20 bases between. Germline V gene sequence: CDR1 SGHVS, CDR2 FNYEAQ. The DNA of the CDR3 is TGTGCCAGCAGCTTGGTCACAGGAGCCGGGGGTGCTGAAGCTTTCTTT. This translates into CASSLVTGAGGAEAFF.

This clonotype was picked up a small number of times. The chain uses TRBV27 and TRBJ2-7; D remains ambiguous. Germline values: CDR1 MNHEY, CDR2 SMNVEV (reference sequence). Trimming took off 0 bases at V and 4 bases at J, with 7 bases between the two ends. There are 13 residues in the CDR3. The CDR3: CASSLSAEYEQYF. The CDR3 nucleotides are TGTGCCAGCAGTTTATCCGCGGAGTACGAGCAGTACTTC.

Concerning this clonotype itself: Without the conserved terminal phenylalanine or tryptophan, this CDR3 likely stems from a read error. This chain links TRBV27 with TRBJ2-7, with D possibly TRBD1 on 6 matching bases. Trimming left V 3 bases short and J 2 bases short, with 11 bases between. The CDR3 spans 14 residues. Germline V gives CDR1 MNHEY, CDR2 SMNVEV (reference sequence). The CDR3 DNA reads TGTGCCAGCAGTTTCCGGACAGATGCCTACGAGCAGTACTAC. The encoded protein is CASSFRTDAYEQYY.

In this sample, this clonotype turned up many times. This chain connects TRBV6-1 to TRBJ1-5; D is possibly TRBD1 (5 bases). Germline loops: CDR1 MNHNS, CDR2 SASEGT. The CDR3 is 15 residues long. Trimming shortened V by 8 bases and J by 4 bases, and 18 bases separated the two germline ends. CDR3 DNA sequence: TGTGCCAGCCATGGCCGGGACTACCTTAATCAGCCCCAGCATTTT. It is translated as CASHGRDYLNQPQHF.

To note about this clonotype: Because it lacks the conserved phenylalanine or tryptophan at the end, this CDR3 is likely a read error. The V and J genes are TRBV6-5 and TRBJ1-3, with TRBD1 identical over 8 bases. Trimming cost V 5 bases and J 0 bases; bases outside gene matches: 18. The germline V gene has CDR1 MNHEY and CDR2 SVGAGI. This CDR3 comprises 20 residues. The CDR3 DNA is TGTGCCAGCAGTCTCCGACCGGGACAGGTTCCTTATTACTCTGGAAACACCATATATTTA. Its translation: CASSLRPGQVPYYSGNTIYL.

This clonotype was counted a few times. V gene TRBV5-1 combines with J gene TRBJ2-1; 8 nucleotides agree with TRBD1. The trim removed 4 bases at V and 6 bases at J, leaving 6 bases unmatched. Germline lookup yields CDR1 SGHRS and CDR2 YFSETQ. This CDR3 is 14 amino acids long. CDR3 loop: CASSPGTGLNEQFF. CDR3 DNA: TGCGCCAGCAGCCCCGGGACAGGCCTCAATGAGCAGTTCTTC.

At least ten counts were recorded for this clonotype. The rearrangement links TRBV7-2 to TRBJ2-7, with D unclear. V was pared by 1 base and J by 4 bases, with 5 bases between. The CDR3 runs to 12 residues. CDR1 is SGHTA and CDR2 is FQGNSA in the germline V gene. In nucleotides, the CDR3 is TGTGCCAGCAGCTTAGATATGTACGAGCAGTACTTC. Amino acid sequence: CASSLDMYEQYF. Combining the CDR3 with reference TRBV7-2 and TRBJ2-7 gives the whole variable domain GAGVSQSPSNKVTEKGKDVELRCDPISGHTALYWYRQSLGQGLEFLIYFQGNSAPDKSGLPSDRFSAERTGGSVSTLTIQRTQQEDSAVYLCASSLDMYEQYFGPGTRLTVT.

V gene TRBV19 combines with J gene TRBJ2-7; unclear D gene. The CDR3 extends over 13 amino acids. Germline CDR1 and CDR2: LNHDA and SQIVND (reference sequence). V shed 5 bases and J shed 7 bases, with 15 bases lying between them. The CDR3 loop reads CASSPHTNLEQYF. DNA for the CDR3: TGTGCCAGTAGTCCTCATACTAACCTGGAGCAGTACTTC. Combining the CDR3 with reference TRBV19 and TRBJ2-7 gives the whole variable domain DGGITQSPKYLFRKEGQNVTLSCEQNLNHDAMYWYRQDPGQGLRLIYYSQIVNDFQKGDIAEGYSVSREKKESFPLTVTSAQKNPTAFYLCASSPHTNLEQYFGPGTRLTVT.